The entry below gives a single TCR beta chain sequence along with its context. This sample was included in a study of T cells in Graves' hyperthyroidism and ophthalmopathy. CDR1 is MGHRA and CDR2 is YSYEKL in the germline V gene. The CDR3 covers 14 residues. V lost 1 base and J lost 7, with 11 bases in between. Amplification targeted TCR beta CDR3 regions from RNA transcripts. During a first-round RT-PCR of the TCR CDR3, the HTBI primer set was used. One entry per CDR3 protein results from TCRdb running MiXCR on the multiplex PCR reads. The sample yields more than 550,000 distinct CDR3 sequences, roughly 20% seen once.

V and J are TRBV4-1 and TRBJ2-1; D remains ambiguous. Sequences were obtained from blood. This sequence originates from a woman between 45 and 60 years old with Graves' hyperthyroidism that later progressed to Graves' ophthalmopathy. In DNA, the CDR3 is TGCGCCAGCAGCCAAGGTTTCCAGCCGAATGAGCAGTTCTTC. Translation gives CASSQGFQPNEQFF.